A single sample is the source of the 3 T cell receptor beta chains below, sequenced in a study of T cells after posttransplantation cyclophosphamide. Treatment was busulfan-fludarabine conditioning, a marrow graft, and cyclophosphamide on days +3 and +4. Only in-frame clones appear in the TCRdb table, and some are missing; sequencing was by immunoSEQ multiplex PCR. The sample lists over a thousand clones, over 70% occurring once. The sample consisted of PBMCs, taken more than 210 days after allogeneic stem cell transplant with posttransplant cyclophosphamide. All receptors derive from a female patient in her 60s who received an allogeneic stem cell transplant from an unrelated donor, was CMV-positive, and had acute GVHD only. Some T cells may possibly be graft donor cells.

This clone was observed a few times. The junction shows a germline mismatch at one end, possibly a read error. The gene calls are TRBV2 and TRBJ2-2; D possibly corresponds to TRBD1 (6 bases). Germline V gene sequence: CDR1 SNHLY, CDR2 FYNNEI. The CDR3 is 14 residues long. CDR3 amino acids: CASTGRGQHRGAVF. CDR3 coding DNA: TGTGCCAGCACGGGCAGGGGACAACACCGGGGAGCTGTTTTT.

The chain couples TRBV30 to TRBJ1-4, with 12 bases lining up with TRBD1. Germline CDR1 reads GTSNPN; CDR2 reads SVGIG (reference sequence). V lost 4 bases to trimming and J lost 11 bases; unmatched junction nucleotides: 5. The CDR3 is made up of 13 amino acids. The CDR3 sequence: CAWTGTGGQKLFF. CDR3 nucleotide sequence: TGTGCCTGGACCGGGACAGGGGGCCAGAAACTGTTTTTT.

The rearrangement links TRBV27 to TRBJ2-5, with TRBD1 matching 10 bases. This CDR3 has 13 residues. Germline V gene lookup returns CDR1 MNHEY and CDR2 SMNVEV (reference sequence). J gave up 7 bases and V 8 bases, and 7 bases lay outside the gene matches. The chain's CDR3 is CASAMDRGGTQYF. The CDR3, as DNA: TGTGCCAGCGCCATGGACAGGGGGGGGACCCAGTACTTC.